This section outlines one T cell receptor (beta chain) sequence together with its context. Antigen: not known. The CDR3 runs to 13 residues. V was clipped by 3 bases and J by 3 bases; unmatched bases: 3. Germline CDR1 GTSNPN, CDR2 SVGIG (reference sequence). This entry is derived from a study of graft-versus-host responses after intestinal transplantation. The study's findings and limits: Allograft clonal ratios (graft-versus-host to host-versus-graft) were high in patients who had graft-donor T cell macrochimerism. The recipient marrow held GvH clones, and some of them showed up first in ileum or blood.

TCRdb keeps only in-frame clones here, not all; method: immunoSEQ multiplex PCR. The sample holds tens of thousands of clones, roughly 80% seen once. The TCR sequence derives from a human donor who received an intestinal transplant. The sequenced sample was unstimulated CD8+ T cells sorted from spleen or lymph node cells, obtained before intestinal transplant. This sequence joins TRBV30 and TRBJ2-7; TRBD2 aligns across 9 bases. This chain's CDR3 is CAWRGGGGYEQYF. CDR3 DNA sequence: TGTGCCTGGAGGGGCGGGGGGGGCTACGAGCAGTACTTC. The entire variable domain, with the rest obtained from reference TRBV30 and TRBJ2-7, is as follows: SQTIHQWPATLVQPVGSPLSLECTVEGTSNPNLYWYRQAAGRGLQLLFYSVGIGQISSEVPQNLSASRPQDRQFILSSKKLLLSDSGFYLCAWRGGGGYEQYFGPGTRLTVT.